This TCR beta chain stems from a study of neoadjuvant nivolumab and ipilimumab in lung cancer (dated by TCRdb to 2018 to 2021). Looking at the study overall: In the NEOSTAR trial, nivolumab was administered intravenously at 3 mg/kg on days 1, 15 and 29, and the combination arm also received ipilimumab 1 mg/kg on day 1 only. For each study arm, the primary endpoint of the trial was the rate of major pathologic response (MPR) in the intention-to-treat population. The trial treated approximately 43 patients with operable NSCLC: 23 were randomized to nivolumab monotherapy and around 21 to nivolumab plus ipilimumab. The study compared TCR repertoires in pretherapy (baseline) peripheral blood with TCR repertoires in tumors resected at surgery after neoadjuvant immune checkpoint blockade. Matched pretherapy and resected tumor pairs were analyzed for seven patients: four treated with nivolumab and three with nivolumab plus ipilimumab.

What the authors observed across the whole study: Resected tumors had greater TCR richness and clonality than tumor-adjacent uninvolved lung, and increases were observed in more dual-therapy-treated tumors. TCR sequencing was performed in a small number of samples. From pretherapy to surgery, increases in tumor T-cell richness and clonality were observed in three of three dual-therapy tumors but in only two of four nivolumab-treated tumors. No significant correlation was found between TCR clonality and pathologic tumor regression, and only one major-pathologic-response sample was available for the clonality analysis. Pretherapy blood TCR richness correlated positively with richness in tumors resected after neoadjuvant therapy (Spearman R ≈ 0.86).

The junction carries 12 bases between V and J, which are trimmed by 4 bases and 2 bases respectively. The CDR3 starts with the cysteine, ends with the phenylalanine, and has 14 residues. Only the CDR3 DNA is retained, 42 bases long and in frame from the first base. The germline V gene gives CDR1 as SGHRS and CDR2 as YFSETQ. Taken with the paper, the label for time point translates to: pretherapy, before neoadjuvant immune checkpoint inhibitors. The samples were taken from NEOSTAR, a phase 2 randomized trial in operable NSCLC that tested neoadjuvant nivolumab or nivolumab plus ipilimumab, followed by surgery. Libraries were constructed by the immunoSEQ multiplex PCR assay. The paper's processing steps were these. Repertoires were summarized in terms of richness and clonality, and significantly expanded and contracted clones between pre- and post-therapy samples were identified. As stored in TCRdb, this immuneACCESS dataset retains in-frame rearrangements with V and J assigned. A fraction of the clones does not appear; measured against another copy, unresolved V genes explain less than half of the discrepancy, and the remainder lacks a known reason. For V, J and clone size, that table is used; D and trimming come from the DNA. This sample lists tens of thousands of clones; approximately 81% were detected once. The ten biggest clones cover roughly 23% of the sample.

As for this clone: No cognate antigen has been identified for it. Base qualities were left out, and no much larger clone turns up one base away.

The rearranged segments are TRBV5-1 and TRBJ1-2, and the D gene may be TRBD1, 5 bases matching. This sample comprised peripheral blood, obtained before neoadjuvant nivolumab, alone or with ipilimumab. The source is an adult with non-small cell lung cancer. The DNA sequence follows: TGCGCCAGCAGCCCTACTCGGGGGAACTATGGCTACACCTTC. Its translation reads: CASSPTRGNYGYTF.